Sequencing of this T cell receptor beta chain was carried out in a study of T-cell reconstitution after alpha-beta-depleted transplantation in children. Points from the study as a whole: T-cell counts and diversity at one year following transplant were attributed mainly to newly produced T cells.

In this sample, this clonotype turned up a few times. No antigen is known for it. V was shortened by 1 base and J by 0 bases, with 9 bases between the two germline ends. Germline CDR1 SGHNT, CDR2 YYREEE (reference sequence). The CDR3 extends over 15 amino acids. The TCRbeta library was prepared with unique molecular identifiers. From the PCR reads, TCRdb called clonotypes with MiXCR, one entry per CDR3 protein. This table has about 290,000 distinct CDR3 sequences, 10% appearing once. The chain recombines TRBV5-4 with TRBJ2-3; D might be TRBD1 (5 bases). This clonotype was obtained from a boy younger than two with acute myeloid leukemia, due to receive a stem cell transplant. The sequences come from PBMCs, collected before TCRalphabeta/CD19-depleted stem cell transplant. The CDR3 nucleotides are TGTGCCAGCAGCTTGAGACAGCTTAGCACAGATACGCAGTATTTT. This gives the protein CASSLRQLSTDTQYF.